A selection of T cell receptor beta chains follows, all from one sample in a study of T cell responses to AZD1222 COVID-19 vaccine. TCRdb's copy holds only in-frame clones and misses some; the assay was immunoSEQ multiplex PCR. The sample has 150,000 or so clones, about nine tenths seen once. The starting material was peripheral blood, obtained 28 days after the second AZD1222 dose. These receptor sequences come from an adult who received the AZD1222 COVID-19 vaccine. Each CDR3 is given with its conserved first and last residue. D genes are given only for firm matches. The size entry is marked missing in some rows and otherwise reads once, few, many or a size class.

d_call: TRBD1; v_call: TRBV5-3; clone_size: .; j_call: TRBJ1-2; cdr3_nt: TGTGCCAGAACGCCCTGGGACAGTAACTATGGCTACACCTTC; cdr3_aa: CARTPWDSNYGYTF
d_call: .; v_call: TRBV14; clone_size: .; j_call: TRBJ1-4; cdr3_nt: TGTGCCAGCAGCCACGGGACAACGGGTGAAAAACTGTTTTTT; cdr3_aa: CASSHGTTGEKLFF
d_call: .; v_call: TRBV10-3; clone_size: .; j_call: TRBJ1-5; cdr3_nt: TGTGCCATCAGTGAGTCGTCAGGGCCGGCCAATCAGCCCCAGCATTTT; cdr3_aa: CAISESSGPANQPQHF
d_call: TRBD1; v_call: TRBV9; clone_size: .; j_call: TRBJ2-3; cdr3_nt: TGTGCCAGCAGCGTAGGGCGGGACAGGGGCACAGATACGCAGTATTTT; cdr3_aa: CASSVGRDRGTDTQYF
d_call: .; v_call: TRBV29-1; clone_size: .; j_call: TRBJ1-2; cdr3_nt: TGCAGCGTGGTCGGAGGGGGGGGCTACACCTTC; cdr3_aa: CSVVGGGGYTF
d_call: .; v_call: TRBV11-2; clone_size: .; j_call: TRBJ1-1; cdr3_nt: TGTGCCAGCAGCTTAGCGGGGTATGGGACTGAAGCTTTCTTT; cdr3_aa: CASSLAGYGTEAFF
d_call: TRBD1; v_call: TRBV28; clone_size: .; j_call: TRBJ1-5; cdr3_nt: TGTGCCAGCAGATACCCCGGGACAGCGCATCAGCCCCAGCATTTT; cdr3_aa: CASRYPGTAHQPQHF
d_call: TRBD1; v_call: TRBV2; clone_size: .; j_call: TRBJ2-5; cdr3_nt: TGTGCCAGCCACAGGGGGCAAGAGACCCAGTACTTC; cdr3_aa: CASHRGQETQYF
d_call: .; v_call: TRBV5-6; clone_size: once; j_call: TRBJ2-1; cdr3_nt: TGTGCCAGCAGCTTGACCCTCGGTGAGCAGTTCTTC; cdr3_aa: CASSLTLGEQFF
d_call: TRBD1; v_call: TRBV7-8; clone_size: .; j_call: TRBJ1-5; cdr3_nt: TGTGCCAGCAGCTTAGCGGGACAGGGGGCGCGCAATCAGCCCCAGCATTTT; cdr3_aa: CASSLAGQGARNQPQHF
d_call: TRBD1; v_call: TRBV18; clone_size: .; j_call: TRBJ2-5; cdr3_nt: TGTGCCAGCTCACCACAGGACAGGGCGATAGAGACCCAGTACTTC; cdr3_aa: CASSPQDRAIETQYF
d_call: .; v_call: TRBV27; clone_size: .; j_call: TRBJ2-5; cdr3_nt: TGTGCCAGCAGTTTAACGGGGAGAGAGACCCAGTACTTC; cdr3_aa: CASSLTGRETQYF
d_call: .; v_call: TRBV5-1; clone_size: .; j_call: TRBJ2-2; cdr3_nt: TGCGCCAGCTACCCGAATGGGGCGCCCGGGGAGCTGTTTTTT; cdr3_aa: CASYPNGAPGELFF
d_call: .; v_call: TRBV5-8; clone_size: .; j_call: TRBJ1-2; cdr3_nt: TGTGCCAGCAGCTTGCGGGGGGTTAGTTTCTACACCTTC; cdr3_aa: CASSLRGVSFYTF
d_call: TRBD1; v_call: TRBV18; clone_size: .; j_call: TRBJ1-5; cdr3_nt: TGTGCCAGCTCACCACAGGATACAGGGGGCTATAGCAATCAGCCCCAGCATTTT; cdr3_aa: CASSPQDTGGYSNQPQHF
d_call: .; v_call: TRBV7-2; clone_size: .; j_call: TRBJ2-5; cdr3_nt: TGTGCCAGCAGCTTAAATCCGGGCATCCAAGAGACCCAGTACTTC; cdr3_aa: CASSLNPGIQETQYF
d_call: .; v_call: TRBV5-1; clone_size: .; j_call: TRBJ1-3; cdr3_nt: TGCGCCAGCAGCCCCACGCTCTTACTCTCTGGAAACACCATATATTTT; cdr3_aa: CASSPTLLLSGNTIYF
d_call: .; v_call: TRBV7-9; clone_size: .; j_call: TRBJ1-3; cdr3_nt: TGTGCCAGCAGCCTTGAGAGCTCTGGAAACACCATATATTTT; cdr3_aa: CASSLESSGNTIYF
d_call: .; v_call: TRBV28; clone_size: .; j_call: TRBJ1-3; cdr3_nt: TGTGCCAGCTCGGGCTACTCTGGAAACACCATATATTTT; cdr3_aa: CASSGYSGNTIYF
d_call: TRBD1; v_call: TRBV7-8; clone_size: .; j_call: TRBJ1-3; cdr3_nt: TGTGCCAGCAGCTTAACCCTCGGACAGGGCTCTGGAAACACCATATATTTT; cdr3_aa: CASSLTLGQGSGNTIYF
d_call: TRBD1; v_call: TRBV2; clone_size: .; j_call: TRBJ2-7; cdr3_nt: TGTGCCAGCAGCAACAGACAGGGGGTCTTCCACGAGCAGTACTTC; cdr3_aa: CASSNRQGVFHEQYF
d_call: .; v_call: TRBV28; clone_size: .; j_call: TRBJ2-7; cdr3_nt: TGTGCCAGCAGGACCGGGACCTTGGTACCCTACGAGCAGTACTTC; cdr3_aa: CASRTGTLVPYEQYF
d_call: .; v_call: TRBV6-2/TRBV6-3; clone_size: .; j_call: TRBJ1-1; cdr3_nt: TGTGCCAGCAGCGGTGACAAAGCTGAAGCTTTCTTT; cdr3_aa: CASSGDKAEAFF
d_call: .; v_call: TRBV9; clone_size: .; j_call: TRBJ2-7; cdr3_nt: TGTGCCAGCTCGACCATCGGGGAAGCCTACGAGCAGTACTTC; cdr3_aa: CASSTIGEAYEQYF
d_call: .; v_call: TRBV27; clone_size: .; j_call: TRBJ1-2; cdr3_nt: TGTGCCAGCAGTTCTCGGTTGAGTGGCTACACCTTC; cdr3_aa: CASSSRLSGYTF
d_call: .; v_call: TRBV7-3; clone_size: .; j_call: TRBJ1-1; cdr3_nt: TGTGCCAGCAGCTTATTTTTGGCCCCAAAGTCGAACACTGAAGCTTTCTTT; cdr3_aa: CASSLFLAPKSNTEAFF
d_call: TRBD1; v_call: TRBV5-1; clone_size: .; j_call: TRBJ1-4; cdr3_nt: TGCGCCAGCAGCTTGGGACAGGGGGCGGGAAATGAAAAACTGTTTTTT; cdr3_aa: CASSLGQGAGNEKLFF
d_call: TRBD1; v_call: TRBV29-1; clone_size: .; j_call: TRBJ2-7; cdr3_nt: TGCAGCGTGGAATTAGGGGACAGGAGCTCCTACGAGCAGTACTTC; cdr3_aa: CSVELGDRSSYEQYF
d_call: TRBD1; v_call: TRBV14; clone_size: .; j_call: TRBJ1-6; cdr3_nt: TGTGCCAGCAGCCAAGCTGTCGGGACAGGGTATTCACCCCTCCACTTT; cdr3_aa: CASSQAVGTGYSPLHF
d_call: TRBD1; v_call: TRBV10-1; clone_size: .; j_call: TRBJ2-2; cdr3_nt: TGCGCCAGCAGCGATCCGGGACAGGGTGACACCGGGGAGCTGTTTTTT; cdr3_aa: CASSDPGQGDTGELFF
d_call: TRBD1; v_call: TRBV18; clone_size: .; j_call: TRBJ1-1; cdr3_nt: TGTGCCAGCTCACCAGCGGGACAGACCATGAACACTGAAGCTTTCTTT; cdr3_aa: CASSPAGQTMNTEAFF
d_call: .; v_call: TRBV9; clone_size: .; j_call: TRBJ2-2; cdr3_nt: TGTGCCAGCAGGGAGGGGACGAACACCGGGGAGCTGTTTTTT; cdr3_aa: CASREGTNTGELFF
d_call: .; v_call: TRBV10-3; clone_size: .; j_call: TRBJ1-4; cdr3_nt: TGTGCCATCAGCGAGCTAGGTGGAACTAATGAAAAACTGTTTTTT; cdr3_aa: CAISELGGTNEKLFF
d_call: TRBD1; v_call: TRBV29-1; clone_size: .; j_call: TRBJ1-2; cdr3_nt: TGCAGCGTAGCGCCAAGACAGGGGATGAACTATGGCTACACCTTC; cdr3_aa: CSVAPRQGMNYGYTF
d_call: TRBD2; v_call: TRBV28; clone_size: .; j_call: TRBJ2-7; cdr3_nt: TGTGCCAGCAGGGGGGGGACTAGTCTCGGCGAGCAGTACTTC; cdr3_aa: CASRGGTSLGEQYF